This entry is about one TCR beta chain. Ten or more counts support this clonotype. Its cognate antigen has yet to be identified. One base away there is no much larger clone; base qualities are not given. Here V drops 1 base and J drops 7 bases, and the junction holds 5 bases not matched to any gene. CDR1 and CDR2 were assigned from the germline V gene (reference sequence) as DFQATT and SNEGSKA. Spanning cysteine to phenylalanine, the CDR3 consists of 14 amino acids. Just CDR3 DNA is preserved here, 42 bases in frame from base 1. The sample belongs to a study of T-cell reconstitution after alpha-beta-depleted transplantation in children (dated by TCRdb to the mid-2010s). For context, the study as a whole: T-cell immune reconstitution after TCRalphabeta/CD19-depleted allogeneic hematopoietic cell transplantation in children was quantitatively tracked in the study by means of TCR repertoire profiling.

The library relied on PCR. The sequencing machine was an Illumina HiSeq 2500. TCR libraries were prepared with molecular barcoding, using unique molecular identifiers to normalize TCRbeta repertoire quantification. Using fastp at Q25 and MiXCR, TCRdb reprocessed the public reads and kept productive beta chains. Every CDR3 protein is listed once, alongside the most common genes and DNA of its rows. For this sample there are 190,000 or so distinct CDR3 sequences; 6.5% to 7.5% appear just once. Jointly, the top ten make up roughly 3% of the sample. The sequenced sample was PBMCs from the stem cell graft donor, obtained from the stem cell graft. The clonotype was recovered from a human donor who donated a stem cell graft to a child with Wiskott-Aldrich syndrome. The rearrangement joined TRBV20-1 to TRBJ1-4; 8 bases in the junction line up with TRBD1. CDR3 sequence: CSARAPGGSEKLFF. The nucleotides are TGCAGTGCTAGAGCGCCAGGGGGCTCTGAAAAACTGTTTTTT.